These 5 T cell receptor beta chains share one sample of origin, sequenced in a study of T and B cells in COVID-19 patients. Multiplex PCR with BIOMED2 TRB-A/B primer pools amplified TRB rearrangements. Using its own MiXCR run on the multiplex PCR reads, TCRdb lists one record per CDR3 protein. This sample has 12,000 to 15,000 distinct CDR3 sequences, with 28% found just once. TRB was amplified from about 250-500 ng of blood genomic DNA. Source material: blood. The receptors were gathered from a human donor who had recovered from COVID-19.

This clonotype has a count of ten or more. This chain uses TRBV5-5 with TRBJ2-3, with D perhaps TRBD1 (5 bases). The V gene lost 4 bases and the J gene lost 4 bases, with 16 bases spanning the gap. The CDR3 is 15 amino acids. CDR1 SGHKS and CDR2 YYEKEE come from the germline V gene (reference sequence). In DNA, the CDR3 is TGTGCCAGCAGCCAGGGCCAGGGTGGCCCAGATACGCAGTATTTT. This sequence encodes CASSQGQGGPDTQYF.

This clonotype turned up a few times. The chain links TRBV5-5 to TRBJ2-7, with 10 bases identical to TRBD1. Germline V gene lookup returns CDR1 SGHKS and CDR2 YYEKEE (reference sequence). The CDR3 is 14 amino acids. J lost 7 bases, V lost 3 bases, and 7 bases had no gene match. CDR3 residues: CASSWDRGPFEQYF. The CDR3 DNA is TGTGCCAGCAGCTGGGACAGGGGCCCGTTTGAGCAGTACTTC.

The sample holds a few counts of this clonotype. The CDR3 coding sequence is TGTGCCAGTCGAGAAACGGGCAATCAGCCCCAGCATTTT. It translates to CASRETGNQPQHF. The V call is TRBV12-3 or TRBV12-4, the J call TRBJ1-5, with unresolved D. This CDR3 is 13 amino acids long. With 9 bases removed from V and 2 bases from J, the gap between germline ends came to 11 bases.

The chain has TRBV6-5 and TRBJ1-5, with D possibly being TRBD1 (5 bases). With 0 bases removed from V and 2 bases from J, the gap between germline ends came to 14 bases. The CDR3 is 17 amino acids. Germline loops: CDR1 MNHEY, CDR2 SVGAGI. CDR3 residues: CASSYSSRGGGNQPQHF. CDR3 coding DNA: TGTGCCAGCAGTTACTCGTCACGTGGGGGGGGCAATCAGCCCCAGCATTTT.

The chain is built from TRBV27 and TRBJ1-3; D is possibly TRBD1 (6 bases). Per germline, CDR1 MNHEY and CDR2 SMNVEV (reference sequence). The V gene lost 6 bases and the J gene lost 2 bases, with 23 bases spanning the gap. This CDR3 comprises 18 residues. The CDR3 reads CASSRATGATGAGNTIYF. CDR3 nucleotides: TGTGCCAGCAGCCGCGCCACGGGGGCGACAGGCGCTGGAAACACCATATATTTT.